This T cell receptor (beta chain) stems from a study of T cell repertoires in cytomegalovirus infection. Across the study: Carrying CMV and the relevant HLA type showed in public TCR beta signatures. General study results and limits: It was HLA-C-restricted CMV-specific TCR beta clonotypes that dominated the response ex vivo. Using cumulative public TCR beta family frequency, the authors identified those who carried CMV together with the relevant HLA.

One entry per CDR3 protein results from TCRdb running MiXCR on the reads. Seen here are about 180,000 distinct CDR3 sequences, about an eighth observed once, and the top ten hold roughly a quarter. This clonotype was observed a few times. Its antigen is unknown. Germline CDR1 reads SQVTM; CDR2 reads ANQGSEA. V lost 7 bases and J lost 7; bases outside the gene matches: 9. The CDR3 consists of 15 residues. This TCR derives from a human donor in good health (CMV status not recorded). Some clones in this sample may be carry-over from other donors' samples. The sample taken for sequencing was PBMCs. This chain links TRBV29-1 with TRBJ2-1, with 14 bases that match TRBD2. CDR3 coding DNA: TGCAGCGCTGGGACTAGCGGGAGCCAACCGAATGAGCAGTTCTTC. Its translation is CSAGTSGSQPNEQFF.